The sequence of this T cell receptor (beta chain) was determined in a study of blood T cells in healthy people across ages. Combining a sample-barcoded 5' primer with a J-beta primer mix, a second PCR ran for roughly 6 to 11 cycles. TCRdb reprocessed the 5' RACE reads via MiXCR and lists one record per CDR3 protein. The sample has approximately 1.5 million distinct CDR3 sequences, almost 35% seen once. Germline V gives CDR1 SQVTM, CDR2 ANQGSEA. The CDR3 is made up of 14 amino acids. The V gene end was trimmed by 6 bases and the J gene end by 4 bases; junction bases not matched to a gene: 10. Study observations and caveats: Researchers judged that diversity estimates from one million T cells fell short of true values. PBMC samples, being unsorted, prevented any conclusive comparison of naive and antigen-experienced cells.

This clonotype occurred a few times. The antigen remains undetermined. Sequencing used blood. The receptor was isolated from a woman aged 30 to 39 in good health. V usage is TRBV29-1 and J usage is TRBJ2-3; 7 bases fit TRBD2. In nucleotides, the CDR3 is TGCAGCGTCAATAGCGGGCCGAGGGCAGATACGCAGTATTTT. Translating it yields CSVNSGPRADTQYF.